The clone carrying this TCR beta chain came up once. Antigen specificity is unknown. This sample is drawn from a study of CD8+ T cells in alopecia areata. Study overall: Tofacitinib treatment spanned 6 to 18 months, with 6 months off drug afterward.

General study results and limits: Between patients, shared TCR sequences were less clear than in mice. This was possibly due in part to HLA diversity in the patient population. Sequenced scalp T cells also include alphabeta T cells resident in normal skin.

RNA extraction and reverse transcription yielded cDNA as sequencing template. The protocol was immunoSEQ multiplex PCR, while the TCRdb copy is restricted to in-frame clones and leaves out a portion. The profile shows some 150,000 clones, about 50% of them singletons. V was cut by 4 bases and J by 3 bases, with 15 bases left in between. From germline, CDR1 is MNHEY and CDR2 SMNVEV (reference sequence). The CDR3 spans 15 residues. This material consisted of CD8+ T cells sorted from blood, taken at week 0. The chain combines TRBV27 with TRBJ1-2; D gene unclear. This clonotype originated in a human donor with alopecia areata. The CDR3 here is CASSYRPDGDYGYTF. CDR3 in DNA: TGTGCCAGCAGTTACCGCCCTGATGGAGACTATGGCTACACCTTC.